The entry below describes one TCR beta chain. The sample comes from a study of blood T cell repertoires in COVID-19. Profiled with immunoSEQ multiplex PCR; TCRdb holds only in-frame clones, not every one. The table records about 81,000 clones, 86% of them present only once. The germline V gene has CDR1 LNHNV and CDR2 YYDKDF (reference sequence). This CDR3 comprises 16 residues. Germline trimming cut 5 bases from V and 1 base from J; bases unmatched to any gene: 5. This TCR came from a human donor in a cohort sampled during active COVID-19. Specimen: peripheral blood. The chain carries TRBV15 and TRBJ2-1, with 10 bases identical to TRBD2. The CDR3 region has the DNA TGTGCCACCAGCGCCCCGACTAGCGGGTCCTACAATGAGCAGTTCTTC. Protein product: CATSAPTSGSYNEQFF.